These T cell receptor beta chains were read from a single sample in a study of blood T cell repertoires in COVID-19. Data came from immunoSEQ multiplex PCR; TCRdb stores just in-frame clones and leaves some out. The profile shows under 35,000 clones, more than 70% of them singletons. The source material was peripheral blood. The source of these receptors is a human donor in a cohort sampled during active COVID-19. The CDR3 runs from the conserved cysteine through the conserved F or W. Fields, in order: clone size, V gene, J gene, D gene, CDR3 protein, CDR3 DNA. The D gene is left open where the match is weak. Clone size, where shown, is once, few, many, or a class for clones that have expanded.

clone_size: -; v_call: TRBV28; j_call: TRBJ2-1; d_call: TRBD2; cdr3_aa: CASSGAAGGRNEQFF; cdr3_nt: TGTGCCAGCAGTGGGGCGGCGGGAGGTAGGAATGAGCAGTTCTTC
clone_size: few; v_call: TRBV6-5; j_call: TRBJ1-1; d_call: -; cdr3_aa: CASREKTEAFF; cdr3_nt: TGTGCCAGCAGGGAGAAGACTGAAGCTTTCTTT
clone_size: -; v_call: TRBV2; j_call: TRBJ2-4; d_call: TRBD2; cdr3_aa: CASSEGTSFHIQYF; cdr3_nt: TGTGCCAGCAGTGAAGGGACTAGCTTTCACATTCAGTACTTC
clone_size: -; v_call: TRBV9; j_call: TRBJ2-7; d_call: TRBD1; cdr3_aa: CASSLGQGSYEQYF; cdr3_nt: TGTGCCAGCAGCCTCGGACAGGGCTCGTACGAGCAGTACTTC
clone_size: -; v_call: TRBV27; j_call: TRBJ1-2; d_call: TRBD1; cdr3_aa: CASSLSQAGTVEGYTF; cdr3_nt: TGTGCCAGCAGTTTATCCCAAGCCGGGACAGTGGAGGGCTACACCTTC
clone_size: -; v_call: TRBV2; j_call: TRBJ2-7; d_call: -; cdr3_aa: CASSDSPAYEQYF; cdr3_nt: TGTGCCAGCAGCGACTCTCCTGCCTACGAGCAGTACTTC
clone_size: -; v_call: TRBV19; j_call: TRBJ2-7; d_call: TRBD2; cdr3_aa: CASRSSGNAYEQYF; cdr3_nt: TGTGCCAGTAGGTCGAGCGGGAACGCCTACGAGCAGTACTTC
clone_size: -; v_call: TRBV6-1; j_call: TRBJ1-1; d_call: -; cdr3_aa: CASSEYEGLRNTEAFF; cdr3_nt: TGTGCCAGCAGTGAATATGAGGGCCTGAGGAACACTGAAGCTTTCTTT
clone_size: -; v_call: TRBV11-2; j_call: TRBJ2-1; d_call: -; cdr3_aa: CASSGSKNEQFF; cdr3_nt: TGTGCCAGCAGCGGGAGTAAGAATGAGCAGTTCTTC
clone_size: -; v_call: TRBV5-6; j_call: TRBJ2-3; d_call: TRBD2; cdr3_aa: CASSLTLAGETTDTQYF; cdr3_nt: TGTGCCAGCAGCTTAACGCTAGCGGGGGAGACCACAGATACGCAGTATTTT
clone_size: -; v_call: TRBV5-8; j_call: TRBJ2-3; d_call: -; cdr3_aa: CASSLGVAADTQYF; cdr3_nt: TGTGCCAGCAGCTTGGGAGTAGCGGCAGATACGCAGTATTTT
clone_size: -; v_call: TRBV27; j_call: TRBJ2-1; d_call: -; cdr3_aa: CASSLRSIDEQFF; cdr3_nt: TGTGCCAGCAGTTTAAGAAGTATAGATGAGCAGTTCTTC
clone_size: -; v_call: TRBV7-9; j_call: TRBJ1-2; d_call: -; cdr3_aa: CASSLNPPDGYTF; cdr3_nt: TGTGCCAGCAGCTTAAATCCCCCGGATGGCTACACCTTC
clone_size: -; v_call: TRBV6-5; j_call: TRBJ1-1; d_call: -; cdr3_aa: CASREGTEAFF; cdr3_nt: TGTGCCAGCAGGGAGGGGACTGAAGCTTTCTTT
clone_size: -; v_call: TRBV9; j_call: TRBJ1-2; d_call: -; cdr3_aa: CASSDGPYGYTF; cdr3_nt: TGTGCCAGCAGCGATGGCCCCTATGGCTACACCTTC